These T cell receptor beta chains were read from a single sample in a study of cytomegalovirus exposure and HLA in healthy donors. Assay used: immunoSEQ multiplex PCR; TCRdb lists only in-frame clones, some missing. The data hold more than 95,000 clones, with around three quarters observed a single time. The sample consisted of PBMCs. These receptor sequences come from a man under 40 in good health and CMV-seronegative. Each CDR3 is given with its conserved first and last residue. Fields, in order: V gene, J gene, D gene, clone size, CDR3 DNA, CDR3 protein. A D gene is named only where the DNA matches it firmly. Not every row has a clone size; where given, it reads once, few, many or a size class.

V: TRBV2
J: TRBJ1-5
D: TRBD1
size: -
DNA: TGTGCCAGCAGCCGAGGACAGGGCTGGCGTCAGCCCCAGCATTTT
CDR3: CASSRGQGWRQPQHF

V: TRBV6-1
J: TRBJ1-1
D: -
size: once
DNA: TGTGCCAGCAGTGAAGCAGGAGCGAAAGCTTTCTTT
CDR3: CASSEAGAKAFF

V: TRBV6-1
J: TRBJ1-5
D: -
size: few
DNA: TGTGTCTCCTCTTTTGGCAATCAGCCCCAGCATTTT
CDR3: CVSSFGNQPQHF

V: TRBV6-1
J: TRBJ1-5
D: -
size: -
DNA: TGTGCCAGCAGTGAAAGCAGGGCGGGCAATCAGCCCCAGCATTTT
CDR3: CASSESRAGNQPQHF

V: TRBV4-3
J: TRBJ1-6
D: TRBD1
size: few
DNA: TGCGCCAGCAGCCAGGAGGGACAGAGAAATTCACCCCTCCACTTT
CDR3: CASSQEGQRNSPLHF

V: TRBV4-3
J: TRBJ1-3
D: -
size: -
DNA: TGCGCCAGCAGCCAAGCAGGAGGAGCTGGAAACACCATATATTTT
CDR3: CASSQAGGAGNTIYF

V: TRBV28
J: TRBJ1-2
D: -
size: -
DNA: TGTGCCAGCAGTTTATGGGCAGATGGCTACACCTTC
CDR3: CASSLWADGYTF

V: TRBV7-2
J: TRBJ2-2
D: TRBD2
size: few
DNA: TGTGCCAGCAGACTAGCGGGTACGGGGGAGCTGTTTTTT
CDR3: CASRLAGTGELFF

V: TRBV6-5
J: TRBJ1-2
D: -
size: -
DNA: TGTGCCAGCAGTTTGGACAGCCCCCCCTATGGCTACACCTTC
CDR3: CASSLDSPPYGYTF

V: TRBV19
J: TRBJ1-2
D: -
size: -
DNA: TGTGCCACCCAAACTAACTATGGCTACACCTTC
CDR3: CATQTNYGYTF

V: TRBV2
J: TRBJ1-1
D: -
size: -
DNA: TGTGCCAGCAGCTTTCTACCCGGACAGCCGAACACTGAAGCTTTCTTT
CDR3: CASSFLPGQPNTEAFF

V: TRBV4-1
J: TRBJ1-2
D: -
size: -
DNA: TGCGCCAGCAGCCAAGATGTGGTTGGAGCCGGCTTAGGCTACACCTTC
CDR3: CASSQDVVGAGLGYTF

V: TRBV30
J: TRBJ2-3
D: TRBD2
size: -
DNA: TGTGCCTGGAGCAAAGGGACTAGCGGGGGCTCAGATACGCAGTATTTT
CDR3: CAWSKGTSGGSDTQYF

V: TRBV19
J: TRBJ1-1
D: TRBD1
size: -
DNA: TGTGCCAGTGATAATCCGGGACAGATATCTATGAACACTGAAGCTTTCTTT
CDR3: CASDNPGQISMNTEAFF

V: TRBV7-3
J: TRBJ1-1
D: -
size: few
DNA: TGTGCCAGCAGCTACCAGGGGAGCACTGAAGCTTTCTTT
CDR3: CASSYQGSTEAFF

V: TRBV5-5
J: TRBJ2-7
D: TRBD2
size: -
DNA: TGTGCCAGCAGCCGTGGACTAGCGGGAGTAGGCGAGCAGTACTTC
CDR3: CASSRGLAGVGEQYF

V: TRBV5-1
J: TRBJ1-1
D: -
size: -
DNA: TGCGCCAGCAGCTTGGATGGGGGGGAGAACACTGAAGCTTTCTTT
CDR3: CASSLDGGENTEAFF

V: TRBV5-1
J: TRBJ2-4
D: TRBD2
size: -
DNA: TGCGCCAGCAGCTTGGCCGGGGGGAAAAACATTCAGTACTTC
CDR3: CASSLAGGKNIQYF

V: TRBV5-1
J: TRBJ2-5
D: -
size: -
DNA: TGCGCCAGCAGCTTGTGGGGGGTCGAGGAGACCCAGTACTTC
CDR3: CASSLWGVEETQYF

V: TRBV30
J: TRBJ2-1
D: TRBD1
size: few
DNA: TGTGCCTGGAGTGTTCTCGGGGACAGGGCGAGCTCCTACAATGAGCAGTTCTTC
CDR3: CAWSVLGDRASSYNEQFF

V: TRBV5-1
J: TRBJ2-3
D: TRBD2
size: -
DNA: TGCGCCAGCAGCCCTAGGACTAGGGACACAGATACGCAGTATTTT
CDR3: CASSPRTRDTDTQYF

V: TRBV2
J: TRBJ1-5
D: -
size: -
DNA: TGTGCCAGCAGTGAAGGACAGGCTAGCAATCAGCCCCAGCATTTT
CDR3: CASSEGQASNQPQHF

V: TRBV28
J: TRBJ1-4
D: TRBD1
size: -
DNA: TGTGCCAGCGCCCCAGACAGGGGGTTGGAAAAACTGTTTTTT
CDR3: CASAPDRGLEKLFF

V: TRBV5-6
J: TRBJ2-5
D: TRBD1
size: -
DNA: TGTGCCAGCAGGGGACAGGGCCAAGAGACCCAGTACTTC
CDR3: CASRGQGQETQYF

V: TRBV7-9
J: TRBJ2-1
D: TRBD2
size: -
DNA: TGTGCCAGCAGCTGGGGGACTAGCGGGAATCTCTATGATGAGCAGTTCTTC
CDR3: CASSWGTSGNLYDEQFF

V: TRBV6-6
J: TRBJ1-6
D: -
size: -
DNA: TGTGCCAGCAGTGCAGGACAGCAGAATAATTCACCCCTCCACTTT
CDR3: CASSAGQQNNSPLHF

V: TRBV2
J: TRBJ2-1
D: -
size: few
DNA: TGTGCCAGCAGTGAAGATACAATGGCAAATGGGCAGTTCTTC
CDR3: CASSEDTMANGQFF

V: TRBV6-5
J: TRBJ1-2
D: -
size: -
DNA: TGTGCCAGCAGTTACCGGGGGGCCTACACCTTC
CDR3: CASSYRGAYTF

V: TRBV6-6
J: TRBJ2-7
D: TRBD1
size: -
DNA: TGTGCCAGCAATCAGGGGGTCTACGAGCAGTACTTC
CDR3: CASNQGVYEQYF

V: TRBV25-1
J: TRBJ2-3
D: -
size: once
DNA: TGTGCCAGCAGACAGTACACAGATACGCAGTATTTT
CDR3: CASRQYTDTQYF

V: TRBV27
J: TRBJ1-2
D: -
size: -
DNA: TGTGCCAGCAGTTTATCGGGGGGGAGAAACTATGGCTACACCTTC
CDR3: CASSLSGGRNYGYTF

V: TRBV5-1
J: TRBJ1-2
D: TRBD1
size: few
DNA: TGCGCCAGCAGCTTGCGGGACAGGGGGAACTATGGCTACACCTTC
CDR3: CASSLRDRGNYGYTF

V: TRBV6-1
J: TRBJ1-4
D: -
size: few
DNA: TGTGCCAGCAGTGTGGGCTTCAACGATGAAAAACTGTTTTTT
CDR3: CASSVGFNDEKLFF

V: TRBV5-5
J: TRBJ1-2
D: TRBD1
size: -
DNA: TGTGCCAGCAGCTTGTCCACAGGGGGCACCCATAGCTATGGCTACACCTTC
CDR3: CASSLSTGGTHSYGYTF

V: TRBV28
J: TRBJ1-6
D: -
size: -
DNA: TGTGCCAGCAGCCGGGGAGTTGCCCTCCACTTT
CDR3: CASSRGVALHF

V: TRBV11-2
J: TRBJ2-7
D: TRBD1
size: -
DNA: TGTGCCAGCAGCGGAGGACAGGGGTCCTACGAGCAGTACTTC
CDR3: CASSGGQGSYEQYF

V: TRBV29-1
J: TRBJ2-3
D: TRBD2
size: -
DNA: TGCAGCGTTGGTCAAACCTCACTAGCGGGGCTTTTCACAGATACGCAGTATTTT
CDR3: CSVGQTSLAGLFTDTQYF

V: TRBV4-1
J: TRBJ1-4
D: -
size: -
DNA: TGCGCCAGCAGCCAAGAAGGGGCCCTCGCTATCAAACTGTTTTTT
CDR3: CASSQEGALAIKLFF

V: TRBV27
J: TRBJ1-4
D: TRBD1
size: -
DNA: TGTGCCAGCAGTTTGCGTCCGGGACAGGGAGGGGAAAAACTGTTTTTT
CDR3: CASSLRPGQGGEKLFF

V: TRBV6-5
J: TRBJ1-1
D: TRBD1
size: -
DNA: TGTGCCAGCAGCCGGGACAGGGTGAGAGGCACTGAAGCTTTCTTT
CDR3: CASSRDRVRGTEAFF

V: TRBV6-5
J: TRBJ1-1
D: TRBD1
size: few
DNA: TGTGCCAGCAGAACAGGGGGCGAGTTTGAAGCTTTCTTT
CDR3: CASRTGGEFEAFF

V: TRBV14
J: TRBJ1-6
D: TRBD1
size: -
DNA: TGTGCCAGCAGCCAAGAGGGACAGGCCCCTAATTCACCCCTCCACTTT
CDR3: CASSQEGQAPNSPLHF

V: TRBV19
J: TRBJ1-2
D: -
size: -
DNA: TGTGCCAGTAGAGGCGAAAAGGGGTCGCGGTTATATGGCTACACCTTC
CDR3: CASRGEKGSRLYGYTF

V: TRBV29-1
J: TRBJ1-2
D: -
size: once
DNA: TGCAGCGTTGTGCGGGGGGAGGGCTACACCTTC
CDR3: CSVVRGEGYTF

V: TRBV7-2
J: TRBJ1-4
D: TRBD1
size: -
DNA: TGTGCCAGCAGCTTACTGTTTCGCGTGGGACAGGGCGGCGAAAAACTGTTTTTT
CDR3: CASSLLFRVGQGGEKLFF

V: TRBV7-2
J: TRBJ1-2
D: TRBD1
size: -
DNA: TGTGCCAGCAGCTCGAGACAGGGAGGTGTGCGGGGCTACACCTTC
CDR3: CASSSRQGGVRGYTF